This T cell receptor (beta chain) was found in a study of chemoradiotherapy in HPV16-positive cancers. Whole-study results and caveats: Functional assays defining HPV-specific T cells used only a couple of HPV16-positive patients.

Clones were read by immunoSEQ multiplex PCR, and TCRdb kept only the in-frame ones, dropping some. Seen here are some 12,000 clones, around 87% observed once, and the top ten hold 2.5% to 3.5%. Concerning this clone itself: The target antigen is unknown.

After removal of 4 bases from V and 5 bases from J, the junction contained 4 bases not matched to a gene. Per germline, CDR1 MRHNA and CDR2 SNTAGT. The CDR3 consists of 15 residues. V gene TRBV6-4 combines with J gene TRBJ2-1; 11 nucleotides line up with TRBD2. Sampling was performed from a patient who underwent chemoradiotherapy. This receptor was taken from a human donor with HPV-associated anogenital cancer. As DNA, the CDR3 is TGTGCCAGCAGTGTAGCGGGGGGGTTTGACAATGAGCAGTTCTTC. Protein sequence: CASSVAGGFDNEQFF.